This TCR beta chain was observed in a study of blood T cell repertoires in COVID-19. For the study at large: Donors in the United States, Italy and Spain gave samples during acute or convalescent COVID-19. T cells, B-cell-depleted T cells, or PBMCs provided the cDNA or gDNA that served as material.

Original methodology: Estimated nucleated cell counts came from reference gene primer amplification. TCRdb keeps only in-frame clones here, not all; method: immunoSEQ multiplex PCR. That table gives V, J and clone size, and the DNA gave D and trimming. The data contain some 180,000 clones, around 90% of them seen just once; the ten biggest clones take up 2% to 3%. It was during active infection that Seattle patients were enrolled and then longitudinally followed. The TCR originated in an elderly woman with COVID-19, enrolled during active disease. The specimen was peripheral blood.

In DNA form, the CDR3 reads TGCGCCAGCAGCCCAATCCAGGGGGTGAACACTGAAGCTTTCTTT. This sequence encodes CASSPIQGVNTEAFF. The chain has TRBV5-1 and TRBJ1-1; 7 bases match TRBD1. With V trimmed by 4 bases and J by 0 bases, 6 bases remained unmatched. Germline assignment: CDR1 SGHRS and CDR2 YFSETQ. This CDR3 is built from 15 residues.